This T cell receptor beta chain was found in a study of CD8+ T cells in alopecia areata. About the study: The protocol delivered tofacitinib for 6 to 18 months, then withdrew it for 6 months.

Reverse transcription of extracted RNA yielded cDNA, which provided the sequencing template. Libraries were prepared by immunoSEQ multiplex PCR; TCRdb keeps only in-frame clonotypes and omits some of them. The sample carries 100,000 to 150,000 clones, 50% to 60% recorded once. The CDR3 contains 14 residues. Trimming removed 1 base from V and 6 bases from J, with 12 bases in between. Looked up from germline, CDR1 is SGHTA and CDR2 is FQGTGA. The sequencing here drew on CD4+ T cells sorted from blood, taken at week 0. This sequence was found in a human donor with alopecia areata. The chain is built from TRBV7-3 and TRBJ1-2; D unclear. This CDR3 is CASSLNREGNGYTF. For the CDR3, the DNA is TGTGCCAGCAGCTTAAACCGGGAAGGGAATGGCTACACCTTC.